A single sample gave rise to the 13 T cell receptor beta chains below, sequenced in a study of CD8 T cells in ankylosing spondylitis. Overall study results and limits: Made up of 7 to 9 highly homologous variants, a TCR beta motif appeared characteristic of ankylosing spondylitis blood.

These receptors have no known antigen. One entry per CDR3 protein, called by TCRdb with MiXCR from the 5' RACE reads. The repertoire holds 500,000 to 650,000 distinct CDR3 sequences, with approximately 5.3% as singletons. The specimen was blood, either unsorted or a sorted T cell fraction (not recorded which). These receptors were collected from a male donor with ankylosing spondylitis.

This clonotype has ten or more counts. The rearrangement joins TRBV5-1 to TRBJ2-6, with D possibly being TRBD1 (6 bases). With 0 bases removed from V and 2 bases from J, the gap between germline ends came to 9 bases. This CDR3 comprises 16 residues. The V gene's germline CDR1 is SGHRS and CDR2 YFSETQ. DNA for the CDR3: TGCGCCAGCAGCTTGGGACAGGTAGCTGGGGCCAACGTCCTGACTTTC. Encoded protein: CASSLGQVAGANVLTF.

This clonotype was counted at least ten times. The chain links TRBV5-1 to TRBJ2-1; perhaps TRBD2 as D (6 bases). Germline lookup yields CDR1 SGHRS and CDR2 YFSETQ. The CDR3 sequence is 13 residues long. With 0 bases removed from V and 11 bases from J, the gap between germline ends came to 12 bases. Written as DNA, the CDR3 is TGCGCCAGCAGCTTGGCCGGGAGCGGACAGCAGTTCTTC. It encodes CASSLAGSGQQFF.

In its sample, this clonotype was seen many times. The rearrangement joins TRBV28 to TRBJ2-3, with TRBD2 as a possible D gene (5 bases). Germline assignment: CDR1 MDHEN and CDR2 SYDVKM. The CDR3 runs to 15 residues. V shed 2 bases and J shed 6 bases, with 15 bases lying between them. The CDR3 is CASSLPAAVWDTQYF. The CDR3 bases are TGTGCCAGCAGTTTACCAGCGGCGGTCTGGGATACGCAGTATTTT.

This clonotype has at least ten counts. This sequence joins TRBV6-1 and TRBJ1-2, with TRBD1 matching 11 bases. The CDR3 loop spans 14 amino acids. The J segment lost 7 bases and the V segment lost 7 bases, leaving 8 bases of the junction unmatched. Per germline, CDR1 MNHNS and CDR2 SASEGT. The CDR3 DNA reads as TGTGCCAGCACTCCGGACAGGGGGCATAGTGGCTACACCTTC. This sequence encodes CASTPDRGHSGYTF.

This clonotype turned up a few times. The genes are TRBV20-1 and TRBJ2-2; no reliable D call. V was shortened by 4 bases and J by 0 bases, with 18 bases between the two germline ends. The CDR3 loop spans 17 amino acids. From germline, CDR1 is DFQATT and CDR2 SNEGSKA (reference sequence). The CDR3 DNA follows: TGCAGTGCTACGGGTCATTCGACCTACGCGAACACCGGGGAGCTGTTTTTT. Protein: CSATGHSTYANTGELFF.

This clonotype was detected ten times or more. The chain recombines TRBV4-2 with TRBJ1-5; D not resolved. The V and J ends lost 0 bases and 6 bases respectively, with 6 bases between them. CDR1 and CDR2 (germline): LGHNA, YNFKEQ. The CDR3 is 13 amino acids. CDR3 sequence reads: CASSQDFGQPQHF. The DNA of the CDR3 is TGTGCCAGCAGCCAAGATTTCGGTCAGCCCCAGCATTTT.

This clonotype appeared many times. This chain joins TRBV7-6 and TRBJ2-7; TRBD1 is a possible D gene (6 bases). The CDR3 consists of 16 residues. From germline, CDR1 is SGHVS and CDR2 FNYEAQ. Trimming stripped 2 bases from V and 1 base from J, with 15 bases between. The CDR3 sequence is CASSLSQGLTSYEQYF. In DNA, the CDR3 is TGTGCCAGCAGCTTAAGTCAGGGGTTAACATCCTACGAGCAGTACTTC.

This clonotype was seen at least ten times. This chain connects TRBV7-2 to TRBJ2-7, with 7 positions matching TRBD1. Losses at the gene ends were 6 bases for V and 1 base for J; bases not matched to a gene: 3. CDR3 length: 13 residues. The germline V gene has CDR1 SGHTA and CDR2 FQGNSA. CDR3 sequence (DNA): TGTGCCAGCAGTTCCAGGGGGTCCTACGAGCAGTACTTC. It codes for CASSSRGSYEQYF.

Only a few counts were recorded for this clonotype. The chain is built from TRBV7-2 and TRBJ1-1, with D tentatively TRBD1 (5 bases). The CDR3 is 13 residues long. V lost 2 bases, J lost 7 bases, and 11 bases lay in between. Germline-derived CDR1 and CDR2 are SGHTA and FQGNSA. CDR3 coding DNA: TGTGCCAGCAGCTTATACGTGAGGGGTGAAGCTTTCTTT. Translated, it gives CASSLYVRGEAFF.

This clonotype turned up a few times. This chain links TRBV5-4 with TRBJ2-2; 10 nucleotides align to TRBD2. V gave up 1 base and J gave up 5 bases; unmatched junction bases: 2. The CDR3 is 15 amino acids. Germline lookup yields CDR1 SGHNT and CDR2 YYREEE (reference sequence). The chain's CDR3 is CASSLMTSGTGELFF. The CDR3, as DNA: TGTGCCAGCAGCTTGATGACTAGCGGGACCGGGGAGCTGTTTTTT.

This clonotype showed up many times. This chain links TRBV4-3 with TRBJ1-3, with D unresolved. Germline values: CDR1 LGHNA, CDR2 YSLEER. The length of the CDR3 is 16 residues. V shed 1 base and J shed 0 bases, with 10 bases lying between them. The CDR3 loop is CASSQGPGNSGNTIYF. In nucleotides, the CDR3 is TGCGCCAGCAGCCAAGGTCCGGGCAACTCTGGAAACACCATATATTTT.

This clonotype was observed many times. The CDR3, as DNA: TGTGCCAGCAGGCCCAGGACAGGGAAAAATTTCTACGAGCAGTACTTC. Amino acids: CASRPRTGKNFYEQYF. The chain has TRBV28 and TRBJ2-7; 8 bases agree with TRBD1. The CDR3 is 16 amino acids. Germline-derived CDR1 and CDR2 are MDHEN and SYDVKM. With 6 bases clipped from V and 3 bases from J, the junction kept 13 bases outside the gene matches. Full variable domain (outside the CDR3, taken from reference TRBV28 and TRBJ2-7): DVKVTQSSRYLVKRTGEKVFLECVQDMDHENMFWYRQDPGLGLRLIYFSYDVKMKEKGDIPEGYSVSREKKERFSLILESASTNQTSMYLCASRPRTGKNFYEQYFGPGTRLTVT.

At least ten counts were recorded for this clonotype. V usage is TRBV7-2 and J usage is TRBJ2-3, with 12 bases aligning to TRBD2. With V trimmed by 7 bases and J by 7 bases, 9 bases remained unmatched. The germline CDR1 and CDR2 sequences are SGHTA and FQGNSA. The CDR3 covers 15 residues. The CDR3 DNA reads as TGTGCCAGCACTCTAGCGGGGGGGGCCCGCTATACGCAGTATTTT. This gives the protein CASTLAGGARYTQYF.